These 16 T cell receptor beta chains share one sample of origin, sequenced in a study of CD8 T cells in ankylosing spondylitis. Broader study findings: One TCR beta motif, made up of roughly 8 highly homologous variants, appeared characteristic of ankylosing spondylitis blood.

These receptors have no identified antigens. TCRdb called the 5' RACE reads again in MiXCR, with one record for every CDR3 protein. The top ten clones hold 6.8% of a sample with approximately 540,000 distinct CDR3 sequences, 12% of them seen once. Material for sequencing was blood, either unsorted or a sorted T cell fraction (not recorded which). The receptors originated from a male donor with ankylosing spondylitis.

This clonotype has only a few counts. The chain employs TRBV5-1 and TRBJ1-2; 8 bases line up with TRBD1. The J segment lost 4 bases and the V segment lost 4 bases, leaving 6 bases of the junction unmatched. The CDR3 contains 14 residues. Germline CDR1 reads SGHRS; CDR2 reads YFSETQ. CDR3 DNA sequence: TGCGCCAGCAGCCGAGGACAGGGTGTCTATGGCTACACCTTC. Translating it yields CASSRGQGVYGYTF.

The J gene is TRBJ2-7, the V gene TRBV12-3 or TRBV12-4, with D possibly TRBD2 on 6 matching bases. V was trimmed by 6 bases and J by 2 bases, leaving 20 bases between them. This CDR3 region has 16 residues. This CDR3 reads CASRLRAGTGTYEQYV. CDR3 nucleotide sequence: TGTGCCAGCAGACTAAGGGCTGGGACTGGGACCTACGAGCAGTACGTC.

This clonotype was counted many times. The chain uses TRBV20-1 and TRBJ2-3; 9 bases match TRBD2. Germline V CDR1 and CDR2: DFQATT, SNEGSKA (reference sequence). The length of the CDR3 is 17 residues. After removal of 6 bases from V and 0 bases from J, the junction contained 13 bases not matched to a gene. CDR3 in amino acids: CSATGARAGGSTDTQYF. The CDR3, as DNA: TGCAGTGCGACAGGAGCCCGAGCGGGGGGTAGCACAGATACGCAGTATTTT.

This clonotype was seen a few times. The chain joins TRBV10-3 to TRBJ1-3; tentatively, D is TRBD1 (6 bases). The CDR3 has 16 amino acids. Germline V gene data show CDR1 as ENHRY and CDR2 as SYGVKD. V was trimmed by 1 base and J by 4 bases, leaving 14 bases between them. CDR3 coding DNA: TGTGCCATCAGTGAGTTCCAGGGGCTGTCCGGAAACACCATATATTTT. This encodes CAISEFQGLSGNTIYF.

This clonotype was detected a few times. The chain is built from TRBV29-1 and TRBJ1-4, with TRBD1 identical over 10 bases. This CDR3 has 17 residues. Trimming at V came to 7 bases and at J to 6 bases, leaving 17 bases not matched to a gene. CDR1 and CDR2 (germline): SQVTM, ANQGSEA. The CDR3 region has the DNA TGCAGCGCCTCCGGGACAGGGGAAGATTTTTGGGATGAAAAACTGTTTTTT. It encodes CSASGTGEDFWDEKLFF.

This clonotype has at least ten counts. CDR3 DNA sequence: TGTGCCAGCAGTTTAAGGTCCTGGCGGGGAGGCTCCTACAATGAGCAGTTCTTC. Protein product: CASSLRSWRGGSYNEQFF. This chain links TRBV28 with TRBJ2-1; D possibly corresponds to TRBD2 (6 bases). Per germline, CDR1 MDHEN and CDR2 SYDVKM. V was trimmed by 2 bases and J by 0 bases, leaving 17 bases between them. This CDR3 comprises 18 residues.

V gene TRBV11-2 combines with J gene TRBJ2-2; 9 nucleotides agree with TRBD1. This CDR3 region has 15 residues. The germline V gene encodes CDR1 SGHAT and CDR2 FQNNGV. V lost 5 bases to trimming and J lost 4 bases; unmatched junction nucleotides: 5. CDR3 coding DNA: TGTGCCAGCAGCACAGGGGGCGCCGTCACCGGGGAGCTGTTTTTT. Translation gives CASSTGGAVTGELFF.

The rearrangement links TRBV5-1 to TRBJ1-1; D is unresolved. V lost 5 bases and J 7 bases, leaving 12 bases between the germline ends. The CDR3 runs 12 residues. Germline CDR1 and CDR2: SGHRS and YFSETQ. The CDR3 DNA follows: TGCGCCAGCAGGACCCGGGAGAATGAAGCTTTCTTT. Translating gives CASRTRENEAFF.

At least ten counts were recorded for this clonotype. V gene TRBV7-2 combines with J gene TRBJ2-1; 10 positions agree with TRBD2. The CDR3 consists of 15 residues. V shed 6 bases and J 10 bases; nucleotides not matched to a gene: 12. Looked up from germline, CDR1 is SGHTA and CDR2 is FQGNSA. DNA of the CDR3: TGTGCCAGCAGTCGACTAGCGGGTGAGTTCGACGAGCAGTTCTTC. As protein: CASSRLAGEFDEQFF.

This clonotype was picked up many times. The V call is TRBV7-9, the J call TRBJ2-1; TRBD1 matches 7 bases. The CDR3 sequence is 14 residues long. Germline assignment: CDR1 SEHNR and CDR2 FQNEAQ (reference sequence). After removal of 1 base from V and 6 bases from J, the junction contained 3 bases not matched to a gene. This CDR3 is CASSLGQGSNEQFF. CDR3 bases: TGTGCCAGCAGCTTAGGACAGGGAAGCAATGAGCAGTTCTTC.

The rearrangement uses TRBV5-1 and TRBJ2-3; 9 bases are shared with TRBD2. The V gene end was trimmed by 2 bases and the J gene end by 0 bases; junction bases not matched to a gene: 4. CDR3 size: 16 residues. Germline values: CDR1 SGHRS, CDR2 YFSETQ. This CDR3 is CASSFVTSGSTDTQYF. CDR3 DNA: TGCGCCAGCAGCTTTGTGACTAGCGGTAGCACAGATACGCAGTATTTT.

There are many counts of this clonotype. V gene TRBV24-1 combines with J gene TRBJ2-1; D is undetermined. V lost 1 base to trimming and J lost 0 bases, with 9 bases between them. CDR1 is KGHDR, CDR2 SFDVKD, per germline. The CDR3 has 16 amino acids. CDR3 protein: CATSDFGRSSYNEQFF. In DNA form, the CDR3 reads TGTGCCACCAGTGATTTTGGCAGGAGCTCCTACAATGAGCAGTTCTTC.

In its sample, this clonotype was seen a few times. The chain is built from TRBV25-1 and TRBJ2-7, with 7 bases that match TRBD2. CDR1 is MGHDK, CDR2 SYGVNS, per germline. The CDR3 contains 12 residues. V dropped 7 bases and J dropped 2; count of bases not matched to a gene: 2. For the CDR3, the DNA is TGTGCCAGCACCCGGGAGGCCTACGAGCAGTACTTC. Its protein product is CASTREAYEQYF.

There are many counts of this clonotype. The chain uses TRBV12-3 or TRBV12-4 and TRBJ1-6, with unresolved D. Trimming pared 1 base from V and 9 bases from J, leaving 7 bases between. CDR3 length: 13 residues. DNA of the CDR3: TGTGCCAGCAGTTTAGAGGGAAGTTCACCCCTCCACTTT. Its protein product is CASSLEGSSPLHF.

This chain joins TRBV3-1 and TRBJ2-5; a possible D gene is TRBD1 (5 bases). CDR1 is LGHDT and CDR2 is YNNKEL in the germline V gene (reference sequence). The CDR3 consists of 16 residues. Trimming cost V 2 bases and J 2 bases, with 15 bases left between them. The CDR3 sequence is CASSQLGQTAQETQYF. CDR3 DNA: TGTGCCAGCAGCCAACTTGGACAAACTGCGCAAGAGACCCAGTACTTC.

The chain is built from TRBV5-1 and TRBJ2-1, with 7 bases aligning to TRBD1. Trimming removed 1 base from V and 9 bases from J; junction bases left unmatched: 13. This CDR3 spans 16 amino acids. Germline CDR1 SGHRS, CDR2 YFSETQ. CDR3 protein: CASSLMRQGPEGEQFF. The CDR3 nucleotides read TGCGCCAGCAGCTTGATGAGACAGGGCCCCGAGGGTGAGCAGTTCTTC.